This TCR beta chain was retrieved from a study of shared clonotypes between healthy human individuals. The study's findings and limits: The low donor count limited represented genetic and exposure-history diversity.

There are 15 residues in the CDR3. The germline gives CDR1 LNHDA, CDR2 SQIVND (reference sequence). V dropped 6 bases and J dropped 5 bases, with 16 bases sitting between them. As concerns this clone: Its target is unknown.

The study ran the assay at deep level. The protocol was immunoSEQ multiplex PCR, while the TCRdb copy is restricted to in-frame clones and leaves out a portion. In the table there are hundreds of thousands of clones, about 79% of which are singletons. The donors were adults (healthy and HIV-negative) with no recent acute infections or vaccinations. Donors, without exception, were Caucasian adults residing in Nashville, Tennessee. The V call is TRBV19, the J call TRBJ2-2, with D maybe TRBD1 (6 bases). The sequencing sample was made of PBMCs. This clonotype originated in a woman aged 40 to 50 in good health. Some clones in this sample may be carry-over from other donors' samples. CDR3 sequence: CASRDTGFKTGELFF. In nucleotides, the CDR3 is TGTGCCAGTAGGGATACAGGGTTCAAGACCGGGGAGCTGTTTTTT.